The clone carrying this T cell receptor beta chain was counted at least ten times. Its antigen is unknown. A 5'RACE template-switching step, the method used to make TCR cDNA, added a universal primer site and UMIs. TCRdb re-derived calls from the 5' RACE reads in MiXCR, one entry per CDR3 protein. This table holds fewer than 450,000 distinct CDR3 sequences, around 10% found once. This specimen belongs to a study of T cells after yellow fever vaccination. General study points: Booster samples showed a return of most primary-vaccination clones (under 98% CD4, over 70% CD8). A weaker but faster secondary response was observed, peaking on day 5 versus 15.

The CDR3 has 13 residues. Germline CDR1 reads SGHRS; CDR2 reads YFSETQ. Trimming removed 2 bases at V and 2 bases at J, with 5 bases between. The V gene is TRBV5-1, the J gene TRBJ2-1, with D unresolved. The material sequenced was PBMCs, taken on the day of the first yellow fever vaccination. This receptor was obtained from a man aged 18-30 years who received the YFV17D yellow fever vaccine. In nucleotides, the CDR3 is TGCGCCAGCAGCTTCGCTACCTACAATGAGCAGTTCTTC. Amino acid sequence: CASSFATYNEQFF. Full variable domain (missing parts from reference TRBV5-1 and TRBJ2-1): KAGVTQTPRYLIKTRGQQVTLSCSPISGHRSVSWYQQTPGQGLQFLFEYFSETQRNKGNFPGRFSGRQFSNSRSEMNVSTLELGDSALYLCASSFATYNEQFFGPGTRLTVL.